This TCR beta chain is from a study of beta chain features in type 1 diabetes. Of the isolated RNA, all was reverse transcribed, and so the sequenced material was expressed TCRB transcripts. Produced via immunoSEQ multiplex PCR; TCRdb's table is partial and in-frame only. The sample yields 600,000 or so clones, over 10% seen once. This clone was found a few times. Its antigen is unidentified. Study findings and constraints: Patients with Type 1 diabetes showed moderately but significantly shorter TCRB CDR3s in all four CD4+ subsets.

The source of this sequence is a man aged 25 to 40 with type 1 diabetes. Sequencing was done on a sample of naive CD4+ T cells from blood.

In nucleotides, the CDR3 is TGTGCCAGCTCGATTACGACGGGACAGGCCTACGAGCAGTACTTC. Protein: CASSITTGQAYEQYF. The chain links TRBV18 to TRBJ2-7; 8 positions match TRBD1. Germline CDR1 reads KGHSH; CDR2 reads LQKENI. J lost 2 bases, V lost 6 bases, and 9 bases had no gene match. There are 15 residues in the CDR3.